This T cell receptor beta chain derives from a study of T cell responses to AZD1222 COVID-19 vaccine. The repertoire was sequenced with immunoSEQ multiplex PCR; TCRdb's copy has only in-frame clones and lacks some. This table holds 140,000 to 150,000 clones, over 75% found once. This receptor was identified in an adult in good health. Here the sequenced sample was peripheral blood, taken on day 0 of AZD1222 vaccination.

The CDR3 coding sequence is TGTGCCAGTAGCTCCGAGGACCTCCGAGAAAGAAGCTACACCTTC. Amino acids: CASSSEDLRERSYTF. V is TRBV19 and J is TRBJ1-2; D gene uncertain. V shed 6 bases and J shed 9 bases, with 23 bases lying between them. This CDR3 has 15 amino acids. Germline V CDR1 and CDR2: LNHDA, SQIVND (reference sequence).